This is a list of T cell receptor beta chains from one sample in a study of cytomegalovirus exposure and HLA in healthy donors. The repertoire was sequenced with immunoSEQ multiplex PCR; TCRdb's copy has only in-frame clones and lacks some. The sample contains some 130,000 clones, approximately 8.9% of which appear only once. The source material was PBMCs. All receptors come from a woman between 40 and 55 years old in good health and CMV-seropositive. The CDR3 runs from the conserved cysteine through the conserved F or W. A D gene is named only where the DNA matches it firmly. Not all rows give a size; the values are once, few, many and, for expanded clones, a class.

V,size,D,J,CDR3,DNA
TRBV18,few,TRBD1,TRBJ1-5,CASSPPGQGNQPQHF,TGTGCCAGCTCACCACCGGGACAGGGGAATCAGCCCCAGCATTTT
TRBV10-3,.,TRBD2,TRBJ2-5,CAISERGGEETQYF,TGTGCCATCAGTGAACGGGGAGGGGAGGAGACCCAGTACTTC
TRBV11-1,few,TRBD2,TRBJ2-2,CASSPGLAENTGELFF,TGTGCCAGCAGCCCAGGACTAGCGGAGAACACCGGGGAGCTGTTTTTT
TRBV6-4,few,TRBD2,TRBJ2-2,CASSEGGGVTGELFF,TGTGCCAGCAGTGAAGGCGGGGGGGTCACCGGGGAGCTGTTTTTT
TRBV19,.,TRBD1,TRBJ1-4,CASSSQAGQSNEKLFF,TGTGCCAGTAGCTCACAGGCGGGACAGTCTAATGAAAAACTGTTTTTT
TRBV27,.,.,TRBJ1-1,CASSFRRDTEAFF,TGTGCCAGCAGTTTTCGACGGGACACTGAAGCTTTCTTT
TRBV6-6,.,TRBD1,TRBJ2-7,CASRSTGAEYEQYF,TGTGCCAGCAGGTCGACAGGGGCGGAGTACGAGCAGTACTTC
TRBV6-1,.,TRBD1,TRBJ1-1,CASGDRGVNTEAFF,TGTGCCAGCGGGGACAGGGGGGTGAACACTGAAGCTTTCTTT
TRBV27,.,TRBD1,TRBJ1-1,CASSAPGTGNTEAFF,TGTGCCAGCAGTGCCCCCGGGACAGGGAACACTGAAGCTTTCTTT
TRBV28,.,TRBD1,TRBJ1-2,CASSPETAQGVDGYTF,TGTGCCAGCAGCCCGGAGACGGCACAGGGGGTGGATGGCTACACCTTC
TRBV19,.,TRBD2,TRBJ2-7,CASSKSGGLDEQYF,TGTGCCAGTAGTAAGAGCGGGGGGTTGGACGAGCAGTACTTC
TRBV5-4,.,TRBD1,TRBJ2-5,CASSLKGGTGETQYF,TGTGCCAGCAGCTTGAAGGGCGGGACAGGGGAGACCCAGTACTTC
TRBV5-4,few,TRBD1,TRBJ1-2,CASRDRDSYGYTF,TGTGCCAGCAGGGACCGGGACAGCTATGGCTACACCTTC
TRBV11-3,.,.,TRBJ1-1,CASSLDRGNTEAFF,TGTGCCAGCAGCTTAGATCGAGGGAACACTGAAGCTTTCTTT
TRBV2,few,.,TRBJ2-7,CASSVLGTEQYF,TGTGCCAGCAGTGTTCTAGGGACTGAGCAGTACTTC
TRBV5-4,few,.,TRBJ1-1,CASSTADTGAEAFF,TGTGCCAGCAGCACGGCAGACACCGGCGCTGAAGCTTTCTTT
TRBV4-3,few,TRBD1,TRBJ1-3,CASSQVGTGLNTIYF,TGCGCCAGCAGCCAAGTCGGGACAGGGTTAAACACCATATATTTT
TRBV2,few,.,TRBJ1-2,CASSAVVRRYTF,TGTGCCAGCAGTGCGGTTGTTAGGAGGTACACCTTC
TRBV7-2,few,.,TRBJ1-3,CASRGEAAGNTIYF,TGTGCCAGCCGGGGGGAGGCGGCTGGAAACACCATATATTTT
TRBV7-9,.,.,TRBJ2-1,CASSHPAGFYNEQFF,TGTGCCAGCAGCCATCCAGCGGGCTTCTACAATGAGCAGTTCTTC
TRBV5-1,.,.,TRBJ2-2,CASSLRGANTGELFF,TGCGCCAGCAGCTTGCGCGGAGCGAACACCGGGGAGCTGTTTTTT
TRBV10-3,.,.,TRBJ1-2,CAIGTHPSEGYTF,TGTGCCATCGGAACCCACCCGTCGGAGGGCTACACCTTC